The T cell receptor beta chain described here comes from a study of cytomegalovirus exposure and HLA in healthy donors. Study results and caveats: The authors enumerated roughly 180 TCR beta chains as linked to cytomegalovirus. Earlier findings revealed that most TCR beta V segments proved productive either about 90% or about 30% of the time. Common viral pathogens were later found to be apparently linked to several of the most significant clusters.

This clone was seen only a few times. Its antigen is undetermined. The CDR3 runs to 16 residues. The V gene's germline CDR1 is MGHRA and CDR2 YSYEKL. V lost 3 bases to trimming and J lost 0 bases, with 12 bases between them. 60 Vbeta and 13 Jbeta primers were used in PCR. Sequencing was performed with immunoSEQ multiplex PCR; in TCRdb, only in-frame clones are kept and a portion is missing. The sample has roughly 120,000 clones, 9.5% seen once. What was sequenced was PBMCs. The sequence was collected from a man under 40 in good health and CMV-seronegative. The gene calls are TRBV4-1 and TRBJ1-3, with a possible D match to TRBD1 (5 bases). CDR3 DNA sequence: TGCGCCAGCAGCCATGAAGGGGCTAACTCTGGAAACACCATATATTTT. It specifies CASSHEGANSGNTIYF.